The source of this TCR beta chain is a study of identical twins. Via MiXCR, TCRdb re-called the 5' RACE reads, giving one row per CDR3 protein. The data hold 200,000 or so distinct CDR3 sequences, with around a sixth observed a single time. Germline CDR1 reads SGHDN; CDR2 reads FVKESK. The V end lost 4 bases, the J end lost 1 base, and 11 bases lay between the germline ends. The CDR3 is 15 amino acids. This clonotype was detected only a few times. These same data were also listed under a study on T cells expressing NK-cell markers. As that report states: In the group of eight sequenced donors, seven were HCMV-seropositive and one was seronegative. Dominant NKG2C+ clonotypes made up 1.0-7.0% of CD8+ T cells in several donors. Where several donors were concerned, these clonotypes also led the CD3+CD56-NKG2C+ fraction.

The chain links TRBV14 to TRBJ2-1, with D tentatively TRBD1 or TRBD2 (5 bases each). Sequenced sample: CD8+ T cells sorted from blood. This receptor was taken from a woman between 18 and 30 years old in good health. CDR3 DNA: TGTGCCAGCAGCCCGGGACCGATATCCTACAATGAGCAGTTCTTC. Amino acid sequence: CASSPGPISYNEQFF.